The 8 T cell receptor beta chains below all came from one sample that was sequenced in a study of T cell responses to AZD1222 COVID-19 vaccine. Assay used: immunoSEQ multiplex PCR; TCRdb lists only in-frame clones, some missing. The sample has 55,000 to 65,000 clones, approximately 85% seen once. The sample here was peripheral blood, taken on day 0 of AZD1222 vaccination. All receptors derive from an adult in good health.

V gene TRBV25-1 combines with J gene TRBJ2-1; 9 bases agree with TRBD2. The CDR3 length is 16 residues. Germline V gene lookup returns CDR1 MGHDK and CDR2 SYGVNS. After removal of 3 bases from V and 2 bases from J, the junction contained 5 bases not matched to a gene. The CDR3 protein is CASSESLAGTYNEQFF. CDR3 DNA sequence: TGTGCCAGCAGTGAGTCTCTAGCGGGGACCTACAATGAGCAGTTCTTC.

The count of this clone is one. The chain couples TRBV10-3 to TRBJ1-2; D remains unclear. CDR3 size: 14 residues. The V gene lost 3 bases and the J gene lost 3 bases, with 11 bases spanning the gap. CDR1 is ENHRY and CDR2 is SYGVKD in the germline V gene. In nucleotides, the CDR3 is TGTGCCATCAGTGACTACGACGGATACTATGGCTACACCTTC. Amino acid sequence: CAISDYDGYYGYTF.

The rearrangement links TRBV7-9 to TRBJ2-5; TRBD2 matches 12 bases. V was pared by 11 bases and J by 5 bases, with 12 bases of the junction left unmatched. Germline loops: CDR1 SEHNR, CDR2 FQNEAQ (reference sequence). This CDR3 is built from 15 residues. DNA for the CDR3: TGTGCCGGATCCCTACTAGCGGGGGGAAGGGAGACCCAGTACTTC. Its protein product is CAGSLLAGGRETQYF.

The chain is built from TRBV5-1 and TRBJ1-6, with D unclear. The length of the CDR3 is 15 residues. In germline, CDR1 is SGHRS, CDR2 YFSETQ. Trimming stripped 4 bases from V and 3 bases from J, with 11 bases between. DNA for the CDR3: TGCGCCAGCAGCAGAGGCTGGGACTATAATTCACCCCTCCACTTT. Translated: CASSRGWDYNSPLHF.

This clone was detected once. The rearrangement joins TRBV29-1 to TRBJ2-7, with D possibly TRBD1 on 6 matching bases. The CDR3 totals 12 residues. With 6 bases removed from V and 0 bases from J, the gap between germline ends came to 9 bases. Germline lookup yields CDR1 SQVTM and CDR2 ANQGSEA. CDR3 amino acids: CSVQDSSYEQYF. In nucleotides, the CDR3 is TGCAGCGTACAGGACAGCTCCTACGAGCAGTACTTC.

There are a few counts of this clone. The chain recombines TRBV19 with TRBJ2-7; TRBD2 agrees at 7 bases. Trimming cost V 5 bases and J 5 bases; bases outside gene matches: 12. Germline CDR1 is LNHDA and CDR2 is SQIVND (reference sequence). The CDR3 runs 15 residues. This chain's CDR3 is CASSPWGGLVDEQYF. In DNA, the CDR3 is TGTGCCAGTAGTCCCTGGGGGGGACTGGTAGACGAGCAGTACTTC.

This clone occurred a few times. The CDR3 protein is CASTQGGPQHF. CDR3 nucleotides: TGTGCCAGTACTCAGGGCGGGCCCCAGCATTTT. The chain joins TRBV19 to TRBJ1-5; TRBD1 is a possible D gene (5 bases). Trimming shortened V by 7 bases and J by 9 bases, and 10 bases separated the two germline ends. Germline CDR1 reads LNHDA; CDR2 reads SQIVND (reference sequence). CDR3 length: 11 amino acids. Full variable domain (missing parts from reference TRBV19 and TRBJ1-5): DGGITQSPKYLFRKEGQNVTLSCEQNLNHDAMYWYRQDPGQGLRLIYYSQIVNDFQKGDIAEGYSVSREKKESFPLTVTSAQKNPTAFYLCASTQGGPQHFGDGTRLSIL.

The V and J genes are TRBV19 and TRBJ2-6; D is undetermined. The CDR3 is made up of 16 amino acids. CDR1 and CDR2 from the germline V gene are LNHDA and SQIVND (reference sequence). Trimming pared 1 base from V and 0 bases from J, leaving 7 bases between. CDR3 residues: CASSIVDTSGANVLTF. The DNA for the CDR3 is TGTGCCAGTAGTATAGTGGATACCTCTGGGGCCAACGTCCTGACTTTC.